The 5 T cell receptor beta chains below come from one sample, sequenced in a study of T cell responses to AZD1222 COVID-19 vaccine. The repertoire was sequenced with immunoSEQ multiplex PCR; TCRdb's copy has only in-frame clones and lacks some. Here the sample spans over 45,000 clones, 75% to 90% being singletons. Sequences were derived from peripheral blood, sampled 28 days after the second AZD1222 dose. Receptor source: an adult who received the AZD1222 COVID-19 vaccine.

A single count supports this clone. This rearrangement joins TRBV11-2 to TRBJ2-7, with 9 bases aligning to TRBD1. The ends lost 7 bases at V and 3 bases at J; junction bases unmatched: 7. Germline V gene data show CDR1 as SGHAT and CDR2 as FQNNGV. This CDR3 region has 14 residues. The DNA of the CDR3 is TGTGCCAGCACCCAATTGGACAGGGGCTACGAGCAGTACTTC. Translating gives CASTQLDRGYEQYF.

The rearrangement links TRBV5-6 to TRBJ2-1; D is possibly TRBD1 (5 bases). This CDR3 is 16 amino acids long. The germline V gene has CDR1 SGHDT and CDR2 YYEEEE. Trimming pared 4 bases from V and 5 bases from J, leaving 19 bases between. CDR3 DNA: TGTGCCAGCAGCACGCAGCTACAGGCGAATCACAATGAGCAGTTCTTC. Translation gives CASSTQLQANHNEQFF.

The V gene is TRBV5-1, the J gene TRBJ2-7; D is perhaps TRBD1 or TRBD2 (5 bases each). CDR3 size: 15 residues. The V end lost 4 bases, the J end lost 4 bases, and 18 bases lay between the germline ends. From germline, CDR1 is SGHRS and CDR2 YFSETQ. CDR3 nucleotide sequence: TGCGCCAGCAGCCCGCGTGGGGGAGTTAATTACGAGCAGTACTTC. It translates to CASSPRGGVNYEQYF.

The CDR3 spells CASSTLALQETQYF. CDR3 DNA sequence: TGTGCCAGCAGCACACTAGCGCTCCAAGAGACCCAGTACTTC. This rearrangement joins TRBV11-2 to TRBJ2-5; the match to TRBD2 covers 7 bases. The J segment lost 1 base and the V segment lost 5 bases, leaving 4 bases of the junction unmatched. This CDR3 region has 14 residues. Germline V gene lookup returns CDR1 SGHAT and CDR2 FQNNGV.

The chain has TRBV7-9 and TRBJ2-1; 7 positions match TRBD1. Trimming took 7 bases from V and 3 from J; bases not matched to a gene: 9. Germline V gene sequence: CDR1 SEHNR, CDR2 FQNEAQ (reference sequence). This CDR3 is built from 15 residues. This CDR3 is CASIEPGQSYNEQFF. In nucleotides, the CDR3 is TGTGCCAGCATCGAGCCGGGACAGAGCTACAATGAGCAGTTCTTC. The whole variable domain, remainder taken from reference TRBV7-9 and TRBJ2-1, is DTGVSQNPRHKITKRGQNVTFRCDPISEHNRLYWYRQTLGQGPEFLTYFQNEAQLEKSRLLSDRFSAERPKGSFSTLEIQRTEQGDSAMYLCASIEPGQSYNEQFFGPGTRLTVL.